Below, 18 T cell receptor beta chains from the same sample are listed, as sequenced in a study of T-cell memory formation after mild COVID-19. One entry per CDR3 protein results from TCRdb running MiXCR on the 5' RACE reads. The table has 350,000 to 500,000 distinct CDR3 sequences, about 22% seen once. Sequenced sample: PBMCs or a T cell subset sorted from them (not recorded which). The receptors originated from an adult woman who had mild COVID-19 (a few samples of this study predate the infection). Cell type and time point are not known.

The CDR3 DNA follows: TGTGCCAGCAGTTCCCGCCTCACACTAGCGGGAGCGAGAAGTCCCAATGAGCAGTTCTTC. Translation: CASSSRLTLAGARSPNEQFF. The J gene is TRBJ2-1, the V gene TRBV12-3 or TRBV12-4; TRBD2 agrees at 11 bases. V lost 4 bases and J lost 6; bases outside the gene matches: 20. This CDR3 comprises 20 residues.

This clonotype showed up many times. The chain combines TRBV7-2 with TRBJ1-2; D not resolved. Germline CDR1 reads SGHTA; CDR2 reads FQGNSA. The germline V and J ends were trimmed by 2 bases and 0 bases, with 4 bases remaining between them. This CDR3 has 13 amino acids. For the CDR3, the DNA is TGTGCCAGCAGCTTAACAGCTAACTATGGCTACACCTTC. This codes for CASSLTANYGYTF.

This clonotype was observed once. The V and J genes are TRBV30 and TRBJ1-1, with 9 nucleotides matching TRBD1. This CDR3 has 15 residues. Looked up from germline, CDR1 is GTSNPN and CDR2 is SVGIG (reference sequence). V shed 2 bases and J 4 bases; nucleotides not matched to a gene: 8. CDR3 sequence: CAWSLQGAAVTEAFF. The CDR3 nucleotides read TGTGCCTGGAGTTTACAGGGGGCGGCGGTCACTGAAGCTTTCTTT. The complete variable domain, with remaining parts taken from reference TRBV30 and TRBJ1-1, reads SQTIHQWPATLVQPVGSPLSLECTVEGTSNPNLYWYRQAAGRGLQLLFYSVGIGQISSEVPQNLSASRPQDRQFILSSKKLLLSDSGFYLCAWSLQGAAVTEAFFGQGTRLTVV.

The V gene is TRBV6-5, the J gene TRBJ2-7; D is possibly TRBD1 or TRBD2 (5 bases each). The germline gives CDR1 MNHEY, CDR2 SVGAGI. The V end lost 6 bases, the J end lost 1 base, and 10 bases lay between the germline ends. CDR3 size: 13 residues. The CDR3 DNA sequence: TGTGCCAGCAGAGAGGGGATATCCTACGAGCAGTACTTC. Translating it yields CASREGISYEQYF.

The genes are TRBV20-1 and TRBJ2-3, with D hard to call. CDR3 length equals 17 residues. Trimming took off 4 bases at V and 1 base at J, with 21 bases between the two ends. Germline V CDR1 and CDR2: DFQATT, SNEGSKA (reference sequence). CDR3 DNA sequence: TGCAGTGCTATGACCTTCGTAGGCGGCCCACGCACAGATACGCAGTATTTT. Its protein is CSAMTFVGGPRTDTQYF.

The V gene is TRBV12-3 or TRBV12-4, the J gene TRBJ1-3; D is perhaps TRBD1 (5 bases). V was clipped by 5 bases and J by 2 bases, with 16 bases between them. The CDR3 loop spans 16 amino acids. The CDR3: CASSTTPGFAGNTIYF. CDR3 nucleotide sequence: TGTGCCAGCAGTACGACCCCAGGGTTCGCTGGAAACACCATATATTTT.

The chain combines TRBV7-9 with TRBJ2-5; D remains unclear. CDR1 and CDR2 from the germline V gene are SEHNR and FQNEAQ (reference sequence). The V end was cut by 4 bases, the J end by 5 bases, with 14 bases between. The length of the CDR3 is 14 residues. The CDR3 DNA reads TGTGCCAGCAGCTCGCAAGGAGTCGGGGAGACCCAGTACTTC. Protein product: CASSSQGVGETQYF.

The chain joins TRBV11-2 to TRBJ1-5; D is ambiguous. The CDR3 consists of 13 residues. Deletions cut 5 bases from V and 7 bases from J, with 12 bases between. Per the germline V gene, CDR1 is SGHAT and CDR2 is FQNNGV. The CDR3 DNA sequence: TGTGCCAGCAGCCTGGATATTAGGCAGCCCCAGCATTTT. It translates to CASSLDIRQPQHF.

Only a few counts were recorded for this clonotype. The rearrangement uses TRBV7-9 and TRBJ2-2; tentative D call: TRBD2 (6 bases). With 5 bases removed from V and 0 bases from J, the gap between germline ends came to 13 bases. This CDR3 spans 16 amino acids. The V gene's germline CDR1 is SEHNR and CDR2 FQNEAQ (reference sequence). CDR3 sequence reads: CASSPSGGTNTGELFF. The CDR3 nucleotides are TGTGCCAGCAGCCCCTCCGGGGGAACGAACACCGGGGAGCTGTTTTTT.

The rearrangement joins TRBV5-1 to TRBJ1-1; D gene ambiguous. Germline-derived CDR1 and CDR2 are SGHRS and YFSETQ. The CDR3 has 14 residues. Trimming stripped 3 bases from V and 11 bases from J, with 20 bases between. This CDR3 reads CASSSASFVQSAFF. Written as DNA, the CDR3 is TGCGCCAGCAGCTCCGCGTCGTTCGTACAATCGGCTTTCTTT.

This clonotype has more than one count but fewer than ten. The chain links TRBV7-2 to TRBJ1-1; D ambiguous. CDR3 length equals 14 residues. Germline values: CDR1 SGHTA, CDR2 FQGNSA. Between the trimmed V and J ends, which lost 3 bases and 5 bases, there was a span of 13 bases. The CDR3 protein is CASSFSRSGTEAFF. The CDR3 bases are TGTGCCAGCAGCTTCTCCAGGAGCGGGACTGAAGCTTTCTTT.

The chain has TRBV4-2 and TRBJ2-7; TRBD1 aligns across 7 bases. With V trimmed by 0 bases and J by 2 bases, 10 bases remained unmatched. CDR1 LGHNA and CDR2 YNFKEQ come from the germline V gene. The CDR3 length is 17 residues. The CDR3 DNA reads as TGTGCCAGCAGCCAAGATCTAACTGGGACAGCGGCCTACGAGCAGTACTTC. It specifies CASSQDLTGTAAYEQYF.

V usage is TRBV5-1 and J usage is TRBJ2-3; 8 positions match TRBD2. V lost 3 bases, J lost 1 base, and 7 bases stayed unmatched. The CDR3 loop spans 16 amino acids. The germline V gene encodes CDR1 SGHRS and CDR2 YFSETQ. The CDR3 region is CASSSRPAGGTDTQYF. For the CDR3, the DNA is TGCGCCAGCAGCTCGAGACCAGCGGGGGGCACAGATACGCAGTATTTT.

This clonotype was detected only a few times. The CDR3 bases are TGTGCCAGCAGCTCACCCGGGACTAGCGGGAGGGCCTGGGCCTATGAGCAGTTCTTC. Translated, it gives CASSSPGTSGRAWAYEQFF. The V gene is TRBV7-9, the J gene TRBJ2-1; TRBD2 aligns across 16 bases. The germline gives CDR1 SEHNR, CDR2 FQNEAQ (reference sequence). V lost 4 bases and J lost 8; bases outside the gene matches: 14. The CDR3 sequence is 19 residues long.

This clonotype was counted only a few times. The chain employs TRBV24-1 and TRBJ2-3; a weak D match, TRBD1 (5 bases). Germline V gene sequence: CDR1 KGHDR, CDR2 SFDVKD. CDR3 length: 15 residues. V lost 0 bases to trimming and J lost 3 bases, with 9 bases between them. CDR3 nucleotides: TGTGCCACCAGTGATTTGGAAGGGGAAACAGATACGCAGTATTTT. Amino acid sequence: CATSDLEGETDTQYF.

The CDR3 is CASTYGYYEQYF. The CDR3 nucleotides are TGTGCCAGCACCTACGGATACTACGAGCAGTACTTC. This chain joins TRBV6-6 and TRBJ2-7; the D is unclear. Per the germline V gene, CDR1 is MNHNY and CDR2 is SVGAGI (reference sequence). V dropped 7 bases and J dropped 3 bases, with 10 bases sitting between them. The CDR3 is 12 residues long.

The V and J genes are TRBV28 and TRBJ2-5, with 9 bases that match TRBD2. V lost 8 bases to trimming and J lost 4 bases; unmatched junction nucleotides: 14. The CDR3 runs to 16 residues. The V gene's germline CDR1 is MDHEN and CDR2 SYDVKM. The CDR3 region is CASAGLGLAEGETQYF. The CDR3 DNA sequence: TGTGCCAGCGCGGGATTGGGACTAGCCGAGGGAGAGACCCAGTACTTC.

Here the CDR3 DNA reads TGTGCCAGCAGCCGAGAGGCGACAGTTATCTCCTACGAGCAGTACTTC. Translating gives CASSREATVISYEQYF. The J gene is TRBJ2-7, the V gene TRBV4-2; a weak D match, TRBD1 (5 bases). Germline-derived CDR1 and CDR2 are LGHNA and YNFKEQ. The V and J ends lost 4 bases and 0 bases respectively, with 16 bases between them. This CDR3 is 16 amino acids long.